This TCR beta chain stems from a study of OX40 agonist ivuxolimab in advanced cancers. This table comes from immunoSEQ multiplex PCR, and its TCRdb copy is limited to in-frame clones, with some not included. Counted here are 55,000 to 70,000 clones, about 88% occurring once; the ten biggest clones make up 1% to 1.5%. The clonotype originates from an adult with an advanced solid tumor such as melanoma, head and neck, liver or kidney cancer. Specimen: CD4+ or CD8+ T cells sorted from blood, collected in a trial of the OX40 agonist ivuxolimab.

The CDR3 DNA sequence: TGTGCCAGCAGCGTAACAGGGGGCTCCGCCGGGGAGCTGTTTTTT. Its protein is CASSVTGGSAGELFF. J is TRBJ2-2 and V is TRBV9, with 9 bases that match TRBD1. After removal of 1 base from V and 6 bases from J, the junction contained 4 bases not matched to a gene. The CDR3 loop spans 15 amino acids. Germline V lookup: CDR1 SGDLS, CDR2 YYNGEE.